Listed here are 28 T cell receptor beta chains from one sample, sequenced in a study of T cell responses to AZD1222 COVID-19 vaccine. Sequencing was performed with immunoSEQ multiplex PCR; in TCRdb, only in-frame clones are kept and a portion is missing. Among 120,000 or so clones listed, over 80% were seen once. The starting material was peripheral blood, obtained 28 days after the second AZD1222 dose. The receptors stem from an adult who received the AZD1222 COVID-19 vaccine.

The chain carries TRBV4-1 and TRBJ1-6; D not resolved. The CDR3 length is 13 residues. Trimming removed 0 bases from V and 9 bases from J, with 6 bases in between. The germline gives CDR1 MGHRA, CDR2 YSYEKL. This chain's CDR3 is CASSQDLISPLHF. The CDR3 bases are TGCGCCAGCAGCCAAGATCTTATTTCACCCCTCCACTTT.

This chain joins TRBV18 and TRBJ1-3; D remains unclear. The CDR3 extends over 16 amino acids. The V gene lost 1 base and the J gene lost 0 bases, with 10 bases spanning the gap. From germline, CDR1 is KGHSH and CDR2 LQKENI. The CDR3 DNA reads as TGTGCCAGCTCACCACTTGACCAGAGCTCTGGAAACACCATATATTTT. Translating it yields CASSPLDQSSGNTIYF.

This CDR3 is CASIPRGRTNTEAFF. CDR3 DNA sequence: TGTGCCAGCATCCCCCGGGGAAGAACGAACACTGAAGCTTTCTTT. The V call is TRBV14, the J call TRBJ1-1; D remains unclear. Looked up from germline, CDR1 is SGHDN and CDR2 is FVKESK. Trimming pared 7 bases from V and 1 base from J, leaving 16 bases between. The CDR3 extends over 15 amino acids.

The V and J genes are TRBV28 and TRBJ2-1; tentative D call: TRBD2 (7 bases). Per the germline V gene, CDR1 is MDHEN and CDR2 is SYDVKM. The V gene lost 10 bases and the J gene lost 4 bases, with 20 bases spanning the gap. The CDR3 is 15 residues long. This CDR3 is CATQGGGALYNEQFF. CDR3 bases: TGTGCCACCCAAGGAGGGGGGGCCCTTTACAATGAGCAGTTCTTC.

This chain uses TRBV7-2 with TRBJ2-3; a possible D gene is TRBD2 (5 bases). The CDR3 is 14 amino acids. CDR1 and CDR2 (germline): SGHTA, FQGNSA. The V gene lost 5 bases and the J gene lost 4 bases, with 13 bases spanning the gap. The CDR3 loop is CASSRTDGADTQYF. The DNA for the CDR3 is TGTGCCAGCAGCCGGACTGACGGGGCAGATACGCAGTATTTT.

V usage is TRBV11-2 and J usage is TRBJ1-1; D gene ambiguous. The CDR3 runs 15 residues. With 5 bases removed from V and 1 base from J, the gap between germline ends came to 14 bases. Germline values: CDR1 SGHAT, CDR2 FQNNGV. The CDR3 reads CASSPSIFGNTEAFF. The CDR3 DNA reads TGTGCCAGCAGCCCTAGCATTTTCGGGAACACTGAAGCTTTCTTT.

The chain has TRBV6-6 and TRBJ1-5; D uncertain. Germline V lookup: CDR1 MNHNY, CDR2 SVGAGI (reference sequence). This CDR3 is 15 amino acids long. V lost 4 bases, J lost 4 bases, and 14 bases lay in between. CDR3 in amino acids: CASSLVRRGNQPQHF. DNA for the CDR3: TGTGCCAGCAGTTTGGTGAGACGAGGGAATCAGCCCCAGCATTTT.

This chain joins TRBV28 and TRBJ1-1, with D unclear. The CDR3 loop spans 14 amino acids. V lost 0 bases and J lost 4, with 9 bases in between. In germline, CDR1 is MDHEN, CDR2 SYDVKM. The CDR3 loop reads CASSLWGYGTEAFF. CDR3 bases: TGTGCCAGCAGTTTATGGGGCTACGGCACTGAAGCTTTCTTT.

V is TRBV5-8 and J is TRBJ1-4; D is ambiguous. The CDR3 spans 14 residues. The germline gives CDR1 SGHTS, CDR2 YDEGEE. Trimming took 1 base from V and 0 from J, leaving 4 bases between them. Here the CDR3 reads CASSLPATNEKLFF. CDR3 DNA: TGTGCCAGCAGCTTGCCCGCAACTAATGAAAAACTGTTTTTT.

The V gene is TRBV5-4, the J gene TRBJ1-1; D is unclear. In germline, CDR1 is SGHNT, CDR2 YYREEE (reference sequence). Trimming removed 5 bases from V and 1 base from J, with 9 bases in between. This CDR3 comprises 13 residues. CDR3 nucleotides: TGTGCCAGCAGGGCGCGACAGAACACTGAAGCTTTCTTT. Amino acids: CASRARQNTEAFF. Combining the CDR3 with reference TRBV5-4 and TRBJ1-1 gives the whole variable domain ETGVTQSPTHLIKTRGQQVTLRCSSQSGHNTVSWYQQALGQGPQFIFQYYREEENGRGNFPPRFSGLQFPNYSSELNVNALELDDSALYLCASRARQNTEAFFGQGTRLTVV.

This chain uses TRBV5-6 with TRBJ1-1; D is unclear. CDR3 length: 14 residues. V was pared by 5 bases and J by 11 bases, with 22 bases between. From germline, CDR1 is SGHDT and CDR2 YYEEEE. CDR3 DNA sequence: TGTGCCAGCAGTTCCCGACACGGGTTTGTGGAGGCTTTCTTT. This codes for CASSSRHGFVEAFF.

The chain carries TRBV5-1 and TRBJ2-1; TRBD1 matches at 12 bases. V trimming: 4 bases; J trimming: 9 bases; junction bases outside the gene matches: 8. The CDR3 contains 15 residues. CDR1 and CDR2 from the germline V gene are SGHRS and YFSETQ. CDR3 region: CASSVPGQGASEQFF. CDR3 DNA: TGCGCCAGCAGCGTACCGGGACAGGGGGCCTCTGAGCAGTTCTTC.

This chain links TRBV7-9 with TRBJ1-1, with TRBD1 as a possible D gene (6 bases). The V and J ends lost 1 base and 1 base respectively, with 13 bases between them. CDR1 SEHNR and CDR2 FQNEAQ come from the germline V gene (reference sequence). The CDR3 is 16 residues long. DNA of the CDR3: TGTGCCAGCAGCTTAGGGGCAGGGGTACAGAACACTGAAGCTTTCTTT. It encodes CASSLGAGVQNTEAFF.

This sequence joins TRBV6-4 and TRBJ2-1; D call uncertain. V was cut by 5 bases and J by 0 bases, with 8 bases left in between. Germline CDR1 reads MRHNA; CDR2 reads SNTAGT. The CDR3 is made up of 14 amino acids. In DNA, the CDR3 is TGTGCCAGCAGTAGGTCGAGCTCCTACAATGAGCAGTTCTTC. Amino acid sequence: CASSRSSSYNEQFF.

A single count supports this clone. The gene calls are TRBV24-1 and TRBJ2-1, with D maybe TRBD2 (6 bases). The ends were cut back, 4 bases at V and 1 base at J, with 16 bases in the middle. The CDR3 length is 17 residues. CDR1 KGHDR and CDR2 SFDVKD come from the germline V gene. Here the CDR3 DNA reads TGTGCCACCAGTGACCCCGCCTCCGGAGGGTCCTACAATGAGCAGTTCTTC. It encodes CATSDPASGGSYNEQFF.

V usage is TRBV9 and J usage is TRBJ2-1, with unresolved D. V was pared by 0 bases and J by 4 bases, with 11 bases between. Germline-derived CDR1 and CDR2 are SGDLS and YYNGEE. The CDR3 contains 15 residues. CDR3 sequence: CASSVARRPYNEQFF. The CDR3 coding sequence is TGTGCCAGCAGCGTAGCTAGGCGGCCTTACAATGAGCAGTTCTTC.

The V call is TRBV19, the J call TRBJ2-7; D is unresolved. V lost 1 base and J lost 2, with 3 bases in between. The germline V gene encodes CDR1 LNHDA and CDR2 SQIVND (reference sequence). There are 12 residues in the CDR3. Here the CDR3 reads CASSIVPYEQYF. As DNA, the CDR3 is TGTGCCAGTAGTATAGTCCCCTACGAGCAGTACTTC.

The CDR3 DNA reads as TGTGCCAGTAGTCTGGTCCCGGGACAGGGACCCTCTTACAATGAGCAGTTCTTC. Its protein product is CASSLVPGQGPSYNEQFF. This chain joins TRBV19 and TRBJ2-1; 9 bases agree with TRBD1. CDR3 length equals 18 residues. Germline lookup yields CDR1 LNHDA and CDR2 SQIVND (reference sequence). V gave up 5 bases and J gave up 4 bases; unmatched junction bases: 15.

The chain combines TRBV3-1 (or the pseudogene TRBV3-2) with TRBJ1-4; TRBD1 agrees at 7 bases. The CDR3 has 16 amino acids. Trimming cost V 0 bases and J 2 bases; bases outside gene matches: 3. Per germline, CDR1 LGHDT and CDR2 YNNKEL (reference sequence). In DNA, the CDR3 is TGTGCCAGCAGCCAAGATATGACAGGGACTAATGAAAAACTGTTTTTT. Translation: CASSQDMTGTNEKLFF.

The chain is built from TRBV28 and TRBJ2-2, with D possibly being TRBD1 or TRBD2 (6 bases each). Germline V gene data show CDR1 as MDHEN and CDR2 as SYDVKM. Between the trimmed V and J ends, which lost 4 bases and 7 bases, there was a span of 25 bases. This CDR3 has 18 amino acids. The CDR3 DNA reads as TGTGCCAGCAGTTCCTTGGAGGGCAGGGGAGGATATCTCGGGGAGCTGTTTTTT. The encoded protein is CASSSLEGRGGYLGELFF.

The CDR3 DNA follows: TGCAGCGGCGGGTCGGGAAGTTCTCCTGAAGCTTTCTTT. It specifies CSGGSGSSPEAFF. The chain is built from TRBV29-1 and TRBJ1-1; no firm D call. Trimming removed 7 bases from V and 6 bases from J, with 18 bases in between. CDR3 size: 13 residues. CDR1 SQVTM and CDR2 ANQGSEA come from the germline V gene. The complete variable domain, with remaining parts taken from reference TRBV29-1 and TRBJ1-1, reads SAVISQKPSRDICQRGTSLTIQCQVDSQVTMMFWYRQQPGQSLTLIATANQGSEATYESGFVIDKFPISRPNLTFSTLTVSNMSPEDSSIYLCSGGSGSSPEAFFGQGTRLTVV.

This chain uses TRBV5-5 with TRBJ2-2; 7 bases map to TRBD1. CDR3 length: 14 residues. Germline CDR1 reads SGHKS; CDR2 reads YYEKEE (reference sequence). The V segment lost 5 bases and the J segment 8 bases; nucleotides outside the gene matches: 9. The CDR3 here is CASSEGQSSGELFF. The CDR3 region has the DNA TGTGCCAGCAGTGAGGGACAGTCATCAGGGGAGCTGTTTTTT.

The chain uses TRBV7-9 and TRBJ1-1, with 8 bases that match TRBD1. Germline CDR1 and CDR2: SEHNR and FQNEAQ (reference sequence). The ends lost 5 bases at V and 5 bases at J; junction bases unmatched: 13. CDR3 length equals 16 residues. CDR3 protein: CASSPRQGLRGTEAFF. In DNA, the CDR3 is TGTGCCAGCAGCCCTCGACAGGGGCTGCGTGGAACTGAAGCTTTCTTT.

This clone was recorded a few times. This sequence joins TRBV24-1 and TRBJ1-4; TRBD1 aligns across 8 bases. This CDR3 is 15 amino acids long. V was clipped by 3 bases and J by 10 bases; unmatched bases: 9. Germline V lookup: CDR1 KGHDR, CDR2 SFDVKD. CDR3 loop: CATSDNRNTGGKLFF. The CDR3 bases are TGTGCCACCAGTGATAATCGCAACACAGGGGGAAAACTGTTTTTT.

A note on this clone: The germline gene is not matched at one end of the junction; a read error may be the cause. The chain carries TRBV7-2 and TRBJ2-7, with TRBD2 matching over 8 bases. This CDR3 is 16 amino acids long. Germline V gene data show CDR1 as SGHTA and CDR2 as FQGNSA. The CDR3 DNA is TGTGCCAGCAGCCTCTTCGGAGCGGGAGTATCCTCCGAGCAGTACTTC. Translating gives CASSLFGAGVSSEQYF.

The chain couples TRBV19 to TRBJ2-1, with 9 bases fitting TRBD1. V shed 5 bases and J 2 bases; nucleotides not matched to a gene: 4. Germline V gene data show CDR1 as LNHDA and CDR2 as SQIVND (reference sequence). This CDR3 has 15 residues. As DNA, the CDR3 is TGTGCCAGTAGTCCCGGACAGGGGACCTACAATGAGCAGTTCTTC. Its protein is CASSPGQGTYNEQFF.

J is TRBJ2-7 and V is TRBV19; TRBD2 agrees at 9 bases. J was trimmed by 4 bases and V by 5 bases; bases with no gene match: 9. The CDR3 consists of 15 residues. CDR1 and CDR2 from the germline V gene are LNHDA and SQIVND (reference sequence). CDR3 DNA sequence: TGTGCCAGTAGTCCGGGACTAGCAGGACTGTACGAGCAGTACTTC. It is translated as CASSPGLAGLYEQYF.

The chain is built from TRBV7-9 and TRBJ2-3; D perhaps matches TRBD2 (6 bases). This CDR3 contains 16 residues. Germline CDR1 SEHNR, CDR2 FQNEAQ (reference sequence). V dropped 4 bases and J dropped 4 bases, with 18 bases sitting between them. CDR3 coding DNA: TGTGCCAGCAGCTCGGGGGAGGCCCCAGCAGCAGATACGCAGTATTTT. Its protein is CASSSGEAPAADTQYF.